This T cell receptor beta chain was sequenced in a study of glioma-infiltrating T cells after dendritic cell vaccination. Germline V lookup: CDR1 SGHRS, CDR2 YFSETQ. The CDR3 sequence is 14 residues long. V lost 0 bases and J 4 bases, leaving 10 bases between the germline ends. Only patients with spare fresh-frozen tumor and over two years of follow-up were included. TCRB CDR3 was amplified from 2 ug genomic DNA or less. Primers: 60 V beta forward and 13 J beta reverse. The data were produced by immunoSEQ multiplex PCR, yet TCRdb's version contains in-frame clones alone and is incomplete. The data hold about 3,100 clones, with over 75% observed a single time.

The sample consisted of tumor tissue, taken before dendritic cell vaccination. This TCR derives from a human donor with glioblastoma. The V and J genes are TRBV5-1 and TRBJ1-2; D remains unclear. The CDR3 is CASSLEYAIYGYTF. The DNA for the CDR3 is TGCGCCAGCAGCTTGGAATACGCGATCTATGGCTACACCTTC.